Shown below are 10 T cell receptor beta chains from a single sample sequenced in a study of T-cell memory formation after mild COVID-19. TCRdb reprocessed the 5' RACE reads via MiXCR and lists one record per CDR3 protein. The sample contains about 350,000 distinct CDR3 sequences, 12% to 15% of which appear only once. The sequenced sample consisted of PBMCs or a T cell subset sorted from them (not recorded which). The receptors derive from a man between 18 and 29 years old who had mild COVID-19 (a few samples of this study predate the infection). Cell type and time point are not known.

The rearrangement joins TRBV4-1 to TRBJ2-3, with D perhaps TRBD1 (5 bases). The V gene's germline CDR1 is MGHRA and CDR2 YSYEKL. Trimming took off 0 bases at V and 2 bases at J, with 18 bases between the two ends. This CDR3 region has 18 residues. CDR3 DNA: TGCGCCAGCAGCCAAGAATATACAGGCCATCCCCCCACAGATACGCAGTATTTT. Protein: CASSQEYTGHPPTDTQYF.

This sequence joins TRBV4-1 and TRBJ1-5, with D possibly being TRBD1 (6 bases). Germline loops: CDR1 MGHRA, CDR2 YSYEKL. V was pared by 1 base and J by 2 bases, with 9 bases between. This CDR3 spans 15 amino acids. The CDR3 DNA sequence: TGCGCCAGCAGCCAAGGGGGGGGCGGCAATCAGCCCCAGCATTTT. Amino acids: CASSQGGGGNQPQHF.

This chain joins TRBV12-3 or TRBV12-4 and TRBJ1-1; 8 positions match TRBD1. With V trimmed by 4 bases and J by 2 bases, 3 bases remained unmatched. This CDR3 region has 14 residues. The CDR3 DNA is TGTGCCAGCAGTTGGGACAGGAGTAACACTGAAGCTTTCTTT. Translation: CASSWDRSNTEAFF.

This clonotype was recorded a few times. The chain has TRBV29-1 and TRBJ2-1; D unclear. The CDR3 totals 12 residues. V was trimmed by 7 bases and J by 5 bases, leaving 12 bases between them. CDR1 and CDR2 from the germline V gene are SQVTM and ANQGSEA. CDR3 amino acids: CSADGRNNEQFF. CDR3 coding DNA: TGCAGCGCTGACGGACGCAACAATGAGCAGTTCTTC.

The chain employs TRBV5-4 and TRBJ1-2, with TRBD1 matching 12 bases. Trimming took 4 bases from V and 8 from J; bases not matched to a gene: 12. Germline CDR1 reads SGHNT; CDR2 reads YYREEE (reference sequence). The CDR3 length is 16 residues. For the CDR3, the DNA is TGTGCCAGCAGCGGATTTCCGGGACAGGGGGCGACCGGCTACACCTTC. It specifies CASSGFPGQGATGYTF.

V and J are TRBV7-8 and TRBJ2-4; D unresolved. CDR1 is SGHVS and CDR2 is FQNEAQ in the germline V gene. This CDR3 has 14 amino acids. Deletions cut 1 base from V and 4 bases from J, with 8 bases between. CDR3 nucleotide sequence: TGTGCCAGCAGCTTAGTTGCCAGTAAAAACATTCAGTACTTC. Translated: CASSLVASKNIQYF. The variable domain in full, with the rest retrieved from reference TRBV7-8 and TRBJ2-4, is GAGVSQSPRYKVAKRGQDVALRCDPISGHVSLFWYQQALGQGPEFLTYFQNEAQLDKSGLPSDRFFAERPEGSVSTLKIQRTQQEDSAVYLCASSLVASKNIQYFGAGTRLSVL.

The chain carries TRBV28 and TRBJ1-2; a weak D match, TRBD1 (5 bases). In germline, CDR1 is MDHEN, CDR2 SYDVKM. The CDR3 consists of 16 residues. Trimming stripped 2 bases from V and 6 bases from J, with 19 bases between. CDR3 in DNA: TGTGCCAGCAGTTTACTAGCCGGGACCCCACGACATGGCTACACCTTC. Protein product: CASSLLAGTPRHGYTF.

Only a few counts were recorded for this clonotype. The rearrangement links TRBV7-2 to TRBJ2-7, with D hard to call. Germline CDR1 and CDR2: SGHTA and FQGNSA. Trimming cost V 0 bases and J 1 base, with 7 bases left between them. There are 14 residues in the CDR3. CDR3 residues: CASSLAAQSYEQYV. In DNA form, the CDR3 reads TGTGCCAGCAGCTTAGCGGCCCAATCCTACGAGCAGTACGTC.

The chain is built from TRBV7-9 and TRBJ2-7; maybe TRBD1 (5 bases). The V end lost 5 bases, the J end lost 7 bases, and 18 bases lay between the germline ends. This CDR3 is 14 amino acids long. Germline assignment: CDR1 SEHNR and CDR2 FQNEAQ (reference sequence). CDR3 bases: TGTGCCAGCAGCGAAACGACCAGGGTTGGGGAGCAGTACTTC. This codes for CASSETTRVGEQYF.

This clonotype was seen a handful of times. V and J are TRBV5-1 and TRBJ2-5; D gene unclear. Germline CDR1 reads SGHRS; CDR2 reads YFSETQ. The CDR3 sequence is 14 residues long. Trimming took off 0 bases at V and 2 bases at J, with 8 bases between the two ends. The CDR3, as DNA: TGCGCCAGCAGCTTGGAATATCAACAAGAGACCCAGTACTTC. Translating gives CASSLEYQQETQYF.